A selection of T cell receptor beta chains follows, all from one sample in a study of T cells in Graves' hyperthyroidism and ophthalmopathy. Using its own MiXCR run on the multiplex PCR reads, TCRdb lists one record per CDR3 protein. The data hold roughly 650,000 distinct CDR3 sequences, with about 16% observed a single time. The sequencing sample was made of blood. These TCRs come from a woman in her 40s with Graves' ophthalmopathy. Each CDR3 is given with its conserved first and last residue. The D gene is left open where the match is weak. Clone size appears in some rows only: once, few, many, or a class for an expanded clone.

v_gene: TRBV2; d_gene: TRBD2; j_gene: TRBJ2-7; abundance: few; CDR3nt: TGTGCCAGCAGAAGCGGGGGGAGCTCCTACGAGCAGTACTTC; CDR3aa: CASRSGGSSYEQYF
v_gene: TRBV6-2/TRBV6-3; d_gene: .; j_gene: TRBJ2-7; abundance: many; CDR3nt: TGTGCCAGCAGTTACGAGGGAGGACCCTACGAGCAGTACTTC; CDR3aa: CASSYEGGPYEQYF
v_gene: TRBV19; d_gene: .; j_gene: TRBJ2-3; abundance: few; CDR3nt: TGTGCCAGTAGTATTGGGGCATACAGCACAGATACGCAGTATTTT; CDR3aa: CASSIGAYSTDTQYF
v_gene: TRBV12-3/TRBV12-4; d_gene: TRBD1; j_gene: TRBJ1-2; abundance: few; CDR3nt: TGTGCCAGCAGTTCCCCAGGGGGCCGTGGCTACACCTTC; CDR3aa: CASSSPGGRGYTF
v_gene: TRBV28; d_gene: .; j_gene: TRBJ2-2; abundance: .; CDR3nt: TGTGCCACGATCACTATGGACAGTCTAAAAATTTCCACCGGGGAGCTGTTTTTT; CDR3aa: CATITMDSLKISTGELFF
v_gene: TRBV24-1; d_gene: .; j_gene: TRBJ1-1; abundance: few; CDR3nt: TGTGCCACTTTTTGGGGTGAAGCTTTCTTT; CDR3aa: CATFWGEAFF
v_gene: TRBV13; d_gene: .; j_gene: TRBJ2-1; abundance: few; CDR3nt: TGTGCCAGCAGCCAAGTGTCTTATGAGCAGTTCTTC; CDR3aa: CASSQVSYEQFF
v_gene: TRBV5-8; d_gene: .; j_gene: TRBJ1-1; abundance: .; CDR3nt: TGTGCCAGCAGCTTGCCCCGGGTCAAGACTGAAGCTTTCTTT; CDR3aa: CASSLPRVKTEAFF
v_gene: TRBV3-1; d_gene: .; j_gene: TRBJ2-5; abundance: .; CDR3nt: TGTGCCAGCAGCGTAGTGGGGTTGACCCTGCAAGAGACCCAGTACTTC; CDR3aa: CASSVVGLTLQETQYF
v_gene: TRBV12-3/TRBV12-4; d_gene: .; j_gene: TRBJ1-5; abundance: many; CDR3nt: TGTGCCAGCAGTTTCGGGACCAATCAGCCCCAGCATTTT; CDR3aa: CASSFGTNQPQHF
v_gene: TRBV6-1; d_gene: TRBD1; j_gene: TRBJ1-5; abundance: many; CDR3nt: TGTGCCAGCAGTTCGGGGGACAGGGCCAACACGCCCCAGCATTTT; CDR3aa: CASSSGDRANTPQHF
v_gene: TRBV12-3/TRBV12-4; d_gene: .; j_gene: TRBJ1-1; abundance: many; CDR3nt: TGTGCCAGCAGTTTTAAGAAGGGTAACACTGAAGCTTTCTTT; CDR3aa: CASSFKKGNTEAFF
v_gene: TRBV5-1; d_gene: TRBD1; j_gene: TRBJ2-7; abundance: few; CDR3nt: TGCGCCAGCAGCGCCGGACAGGGGTACAACGAGCAGTACTTC; CDR3aa: CASSAGQGYNEQYF
v_gene: TRBV7-9; d_gene: TRBD1; j_gene: TRBJ2-7; abundance: many; CDR3nt: TGTGCCAGCAGCTTCAACGCCCCGGGACAGGACTACGAGCAGTACTTC; CDR3aa: CASSFNAPGQDYEQYF
v_gene: TRBV15; d_gene: TRBD1; j_gene: TRBJ2-1; abundance: few; CDR3nt: TGTGCCACCAGCGCGCGACACGGGACAGCGTCCTACAATGAGCAGTTCTTC; CDR3aa: CATSARHGTASYNEQFF
v_gene: TRBV28; d_gene: .; j_gene: TRBJ2-4; abundance: many; CDR3nt: TGTGCCAGTTCTGACATGGAGGATGTAGCCAAAAACATTCAGTACTTC; CDR3aa: CASSDMEDVAKNIQYF
v_gene: TRBV11-3; d_gene: .; j_gene: TRBJ2-3; abundance: many; CDR3nt: TGTGCCAGCAGTGACAGGTTCACAGATACGCAGTATTTT; CDR3aa: CASSDRFTDTQYF
v_gene: TRBV5-1; d_gene: .; j_gene: TRBJ2-1; abundance: few; CDR3nt: TGCGCCAGCAGCTTGGACCCCCCCAATGAGCAGTTCTTC; CDR3aa: CASSLDPPNEQFF
v_gene: TRBV29-1; d_gene: .; j_gene: TRBJ2-7; abundance: .; CDR3nt: TGCAGCGTCGTCTCATCCGGTAGCACCTACGAGCAGTACTTC; CDR3aa: CSVVSSGSTYEQYF
v_gene: TRBV29-1; d_gene: .; j_gene: TRBJ2-1; abundance: many; CDR3nt: TGCAGTTACGCGACGGACTCCTACAATGAGCAGTTCTTC; CDR3aa: CSYATDSYNEQFF
v_gene: TRBV5-1; d_gene: TRBD2; j_gene: TRBJ2-3; abundance: many; CDR3nt: TGCGCCAGCACGGATCACGGGAGGCCCACAGATACGCAGTATTTT; CDR3aa: CASTDHGRPTDTQYF
v_gene: TRBV2; d_gene: .; j_gene: TRBJ2-7; abundance: .; CDR3nt: TGTGCCACCCTCCGGGACGCCGTCTCCTACGAGCAGTACTTC; CDR3aa: CATLRDAVSYEQYF
v_gene: TRBV18; d_gene: .; j_gene: TRBJ2-7; abundance: many; CDR3nt: TGTGCCAGCTCAGACCAGCAGGGCTCCAACTACGAGCAGTACTTC; CDR3aa: CASSDQQGSNYEQYF
v_gene: TRBV27; d_gene: .; j_gene: TRBJ1-4; abundance: .; CDR3nt: TGTGCCAGCAGCCCGGGACGAACATATAATGAAAAACTGTTTTTT; CDR3aa: CASSPGRTYNEKLFF
v_gene: TRBV5-1; d_gene: .; j_gene: TRBJ2-5; abundance: few; CDR3nt: TGCGCCAGCAGCTTGTCGCTAGCGAAAGAGACCCAGTACTTC; CDR3aa: CASSLSLAKETQYF
v_gene: TRBV3-1; d_gene: TRBD2; j_gene: TRBJ2-5; abundance: many; CDR3nt: TGTGCCAGCAGCCAAGCTTCACTAGCGGGAGTTCGAGAGACCCAGTACTTC; CDR3aa: CASSQASLAGVRETQYF
v_gene: TRBV28; d_gene: .; j_gene: TRBJ2-2; abundance: .; CDR3nt: TGTGCCAGCAGAGCCGGGCTAACCGGGGAGCTGTTTTTT; CDR3aa: CASRAGLTGELFF
v_gene: TRBV5-6; d_gene: .; j_gene: TRBJ2-2; abundance: few; CDR3nt: TGTGCCAGCAGCTCTAGTGGGAGAAGGTCCGGGGAGCTGTTTTTT; CDR3aa: CASSSSGRRSGELFF
v_gene: TRBV3-1; d_gene: .; j_gene: TRBJ1-2; abundance: many; CDR3nt: TGTGCCAGCAGCCAAGATTCCCACGGGGACGGCTACACCTTC; CDR3aa: CASSQDSHGDGYTF
v_gene: TRBV12-3/TRBV12-4; d_gene: .; j_gene: TRBJ2-7; abundance: .; CDR3nt: TGTGCCAGCAGTGAACAGACTACCGGGGGTGAGCAGTACTTC; CDR3aa: CASSEQTTGGEQYF
v_gene: TRBV7-9; d_gene: .; j_gene: TRBJ2-5; abundance: .; CDR3nt: TGTGCCAGCAGCTTAGTAGGACCCCCGGGGTACTTC; CDR3aa: CASSLVGPPGYF
v_gene: TRBV3-1; d_gene: .; j_gene: TRBJ2-1; abundance: few; CDR3nt: TGTGCCAGCAGCTTTACAGGATTTCAGTTCTTC; CDR3aa: CASSFTGFQFF
v_gene: TRBV30; d_gene: .; j_gene: TRBJ2-7; abundance: many; CDR3nt: TGTGCCTGGAGGGGCGGAACCTACGAGCAGTACTTC; CDR3aa: CAWRGGTYEQYF
v_gene: TRBV6-1; d_gene: .; j_gene: TRBJ2-7; abundance: once; CDR3nt: TGTGCCAGCAGTGAAAGAGGGGTCCACGAGCAGTACTTC; CDR3aa: CASSERGVHEQYF
v_gene: TRBV29-1; d_gene: .; j_gene: TRBJ2-7; abundance: .; CDR3nt: TGCAGCGTTGAAGATCGGGGCAGGGGAGGTGCCCCTTACGAGCAGTACTTC; CDR3aa: CSVEDRGRGGAPYEQYF